The present TCR beta chain was sequenced within a study of T cells in Graves' hyperthyroidism and ophthalmopathy. General study findings and limits: Before onset, by a median of around 6.4 months, the model predicted ophthalmopathy.

This clonotype was seen just once. Its antigen is not identified. A much larger clonotype is one base distant, so this may be a read error. From RNA transcripts, TCR beta CDR3 regions were amplified. RT-PCR in the first round (using the HTBI primer set) targeted the TCR CDR3. MiXCR was run by TCRdb on the multiplex PCR reads, yielding one entry per CDR3 protein. The sample lists hundreds of thousands of distinct CDR3 sequences, about a sixth seen once, with around 7.7% in the top ten. This CDR3 is built from 13 residues. CDR1 is MDHEN and CDR2 is SYDVKM in the germline V gene. Trimming cost V 3 bases and J 5 bases, with 11 bases left between them.

This chain connects TRBV28 to TRBJ2-7; D might be TRBD1 (5 bases). This clonotype originated in a woman aged 18 to 35 with Graves' hyperthyroidism. The sequenced sample consisted of blood. The CDR3 protein is CASSLPGFHEQYF. The CDR3 DNA sequence: TGTGCCAGCAGTTTGCCAGGGTTCCACGAGCAGTACTTC.